One sample yielded the 7 T cell receptor beta chains listed below, sequenced in a study of CD8 T cells in Susac syndrome. Random hexamers were used to reverse transcribe about 0.5 to 1 ug of RNA. TCRdb reprocessed the immunoSEQ multiplex PCR reads with MiXCR, giving one entry per CDR3 protein. The table shows around 220,000 distinct CDR3 sequences, with 80% to 95% occurring only once. The sample consisted of CD8+ T cells from PBMCs. These receptor sequences come from a human donor with multiple sclerosis.

This sequence joins TRBV30 and TRBJ2-1; no definite D call. Germline CDR1 GTSNPN, CDR2 SVGIG (reference sequence). Trimming shortened V by 3 bases and J by 6 bases, and 12 bases separated the two germline ends. This CDR3 is 13 amino acids long. The chain's CDR3 is CAWSDLASNEQFF. CDR3 DNA: TGTGCCTGGAGCGACCTCGCCAGCAATGAGCAGTTCTTC.

This chain connects TRBV29-1 to TRBJ2-5, with TRBD2 matching 8 bases. This CDR3 region has 12 residues. The germline V gene has CDR1 SQVTM and CDR2 ANQGSEA. The trim removed 4 bases at V and 5 bases at J, leaving 3 bases unmatched. The CDR3 bases are TGCAGCGTTGGTTCGGGGGGGGAGACCCAGTACTTC. It yields the protein CSVGSGGETQYF.

The genes are TRBV19 and TRBJ1-1, with D maybe TRBD1 (5 bases). This CDR3 has 14 residues. Per the germline V gene, CDR1 is LNHDA and CDR2 is SQIVND (reference sequence). Trimming left V 6 bases short and J 1 base short, with 12 bases between. The CDR3 is CASRLTARNTEAFF. Here the CDR3 DNA reads TGTGCCAGTAGGTTGACAGCTAGGAACACTGAAGCTTTCTTT. Combining the CDR3 with reference TRBV19 and TRBJ1-1 gives the whole variable domain DGGITQSPKYLFRKEGQNVTLSCEQNLNHDAMYWYRQDPGQGLRLIYYSQIVNDFQKGDIAEGYSVSREKKESFPLTVTSAQKNPTAFYLCASRLTARNTEAFFGQGTRLTVV.

J is TRBJ1-4 and V is TRBV19; D gene unclear. The CDR3 is made up of 12 amino acids. The germline V gene encodes CDR1 LNHDA and CDR2 SQIVND (reference sequence). Trimming stripped 4 bases from V and 16 bases from J, with 16 bases between. The CDR3 protein is CASSTGNGREFF. DNA of the CDR3: TGTGCCAGTAGTACGGGAAACGGACGCGAGTTTTTT.

This clonotype was detected once. V and J are TRBV6-6 and TRBJ1-1, with D maybe TRBD1 (5 bases). V was pared by 8 bases and J by 0 bases, with 19 bases between. The CDR3 runs to 16 residues. CDR1 is MNHNY and CDR2 is SVGAGI in the germline V gene (reference sequence). The CDR3 DNA follows: TGTGCCAGCGGGCCTGGGACGGGAGTGATGAACACTGAAGCTTTCTTT. Translating gives CASGPGTGVMNTEAFF.

This sequence joins TRBV20-1 and TRBJ1-2, with D uncertain. V lost 1 base and J lost 2, with 11 bases in between. The V gene's germline CDR1 is DFQATT and CDR2 SNEGSKA (reference sequence). CDR3 size: 14 residues. The CDR3 bases are TGCAGTGCTAGAGCTATCGATCTGAACTATGGCTACACCTTC. Amino acids: CSARAIDLNYGYTF.

The chain carries TRBV5-4 and TRBJ2-1; TRBD2 matches 11 bases. V trimming: 3 bases; J trimming: 8 bases; junction bases outside the gene matches: 7. The CDR3 has 15 residues. Germline CDR1 SGHNT, CDR2 YYREEE (reference sequence). The CDR3 DNA is TGTGCCAGCAGCTCCGGGACTAGCGGTCGGGATGAGCAGTTCTTC. It specifies CASSSGTSGRDEQFF.